Here is one T cell receptor (beta chain) with its context. Source study methods: Amplification from reference gene primers served as the basis for estimated nucleated cell counts. Sequencing used immunoSEQ multiplex PCR; TCRdb keeps in-frame clones, though not all of them. V, J and clone size reflect that table, while D and trimming were determined from the DNA. The top ten clones hold around 8% of a sample with roughly 190,000 clones, around 80% of them seen once. The sample comes from a study of blood T cell repertoires in COVID-19. Study summary: The United States, Italy and Spain supplied acute and convalescent COVID-19 samples.

The germline V gene has CDR1 SGHVS and CDR2 FQNEAQ. The CDR3 is made up of 17 amino acids. Unmatched junction bases numbered 10, after V lost 1 base and J lost 5 bases. Sequenced material: peripheral blood. The clonotype comes from a woman aged 55-75 years with COVID-19, enrolled during active disease. The chain links TRBV7-8 to TRBJ2-2, with 7 bases fitting TRBD2. CDR3 protein: CASSLVSGLTVTGELFF. The CDR3 region has the DNA TGTGCCAGCAGCTTAGTATCGGGACTAACAGTAACCGGGGAGCTGTTTTTT.